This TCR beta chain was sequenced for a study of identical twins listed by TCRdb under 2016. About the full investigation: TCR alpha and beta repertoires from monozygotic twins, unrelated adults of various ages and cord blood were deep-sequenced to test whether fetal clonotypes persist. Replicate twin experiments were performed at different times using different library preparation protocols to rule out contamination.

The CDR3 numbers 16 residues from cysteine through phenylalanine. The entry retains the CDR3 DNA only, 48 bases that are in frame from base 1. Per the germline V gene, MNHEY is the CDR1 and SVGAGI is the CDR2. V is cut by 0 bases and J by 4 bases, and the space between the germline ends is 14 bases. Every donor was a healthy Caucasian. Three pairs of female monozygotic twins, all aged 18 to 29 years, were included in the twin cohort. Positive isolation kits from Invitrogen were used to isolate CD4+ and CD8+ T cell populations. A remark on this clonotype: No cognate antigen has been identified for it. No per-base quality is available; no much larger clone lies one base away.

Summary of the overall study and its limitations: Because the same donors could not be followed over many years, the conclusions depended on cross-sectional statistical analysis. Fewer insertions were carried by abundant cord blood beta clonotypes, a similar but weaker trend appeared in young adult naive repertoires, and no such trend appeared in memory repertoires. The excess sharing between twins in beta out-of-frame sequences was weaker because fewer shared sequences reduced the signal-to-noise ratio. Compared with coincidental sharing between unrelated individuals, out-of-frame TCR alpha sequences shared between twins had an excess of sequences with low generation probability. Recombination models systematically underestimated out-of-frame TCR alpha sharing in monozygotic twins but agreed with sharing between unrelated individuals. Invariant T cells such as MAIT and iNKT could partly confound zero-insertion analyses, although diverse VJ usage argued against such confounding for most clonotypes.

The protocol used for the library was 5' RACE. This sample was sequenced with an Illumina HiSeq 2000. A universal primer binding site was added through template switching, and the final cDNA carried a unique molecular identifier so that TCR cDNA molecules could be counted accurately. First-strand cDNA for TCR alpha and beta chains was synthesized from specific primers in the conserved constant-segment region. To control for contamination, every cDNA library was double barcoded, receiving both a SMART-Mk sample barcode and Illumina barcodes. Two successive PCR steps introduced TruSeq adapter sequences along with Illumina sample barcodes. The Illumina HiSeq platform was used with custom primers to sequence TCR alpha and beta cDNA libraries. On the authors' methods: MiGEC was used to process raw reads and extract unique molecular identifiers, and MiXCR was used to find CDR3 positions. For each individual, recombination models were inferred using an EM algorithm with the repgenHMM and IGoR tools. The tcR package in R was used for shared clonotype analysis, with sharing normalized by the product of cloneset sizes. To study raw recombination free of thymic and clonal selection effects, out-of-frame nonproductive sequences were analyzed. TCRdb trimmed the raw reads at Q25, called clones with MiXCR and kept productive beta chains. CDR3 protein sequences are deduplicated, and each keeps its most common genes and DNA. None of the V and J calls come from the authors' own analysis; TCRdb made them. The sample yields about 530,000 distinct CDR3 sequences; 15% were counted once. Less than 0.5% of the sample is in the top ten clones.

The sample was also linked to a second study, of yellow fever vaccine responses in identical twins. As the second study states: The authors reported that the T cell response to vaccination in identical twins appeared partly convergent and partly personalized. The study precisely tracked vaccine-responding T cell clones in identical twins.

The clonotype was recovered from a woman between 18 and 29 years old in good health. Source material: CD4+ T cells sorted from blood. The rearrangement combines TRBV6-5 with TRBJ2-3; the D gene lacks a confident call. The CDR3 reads CASSYSGRSVADTQYF. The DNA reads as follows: TGTGCCAGCAGTTACTCGGGCAGGTCTGTCGCAGATACGCAGTATTTT.